This T cell receptor (beta chain) was recorded in a study of cytomegalovirus exposure and HLA in healthy donors. Study summary: Drawn from HLA-typed donors, approximately 85 million unique TCRs were held in an early data release. Study results and limitations: By HLA locus, TCR association rates varied in a later analysis, with DRB1 showing the most and HLA-C the fewest.

V lost 1 base and J 0 bases, leaving 7 bases between the germline ends. Germline assignment: CDR1 MNHNS and CDR2 SASEGT. The CDR3 runs to 14 residues. Note on this clone: Its antigen remains unidentified.

PCR used 60 Vbeta primers and 13 Jbeta primers. Profiling relied on immunoSEQ multiplex PCR, and the TCRdb table lists in-frame clones only, not all of them. This repertoire shows around 100,000 clones, more than 65% found once; its top ten account for 4%. Sequenced input: PBMCs. The chain combines TRBV6-1 with TRBJ2-7; tentative D call: TRBD1 (5 bases). The origin of this receptor is a woman aged 45-59 years in good health and CMV-seropositive. The DNA of the CDR3 is TGTGCCAGCAGTGAAGGACAGAGCTCCTACGAGCAGTACTTC. It specifies CASSEGQSSYEQYF.